This passage covers 18 T cell receptor beta chains from one sample sequenced in a study of T-cell memory formation after mild COVID-19. A single record per CDR3 protein comes from TCRdb applying MiXCR to the 5' RACE reads. The sample holds some 450,000 distinct CDR3 sequences, about 20% seen once. The sequenced sample was PBMCs or a T cell subset sorted from them (not recorded which). These receptors originate from a man aged 18-30 years who had mild COVID-19 (a few samples of this study predate the infection). Cell type and time point are not known.

This clonotype has just a few counts. This chain joins TRBV6-5 and TRBJ2-3; 9 bases match TRBD2. This CDR3 comprises 16 residues. Germline trimming cut 4 bases from V and 1 base from J; bases unmatched to any gene: 6. Germline-derived CDR1 and CDR2 are MNHEY and SVGAGI. The CDR3 region is CASSLLAGQRTDTQYF. The CDR3 DNA reads as TGTGCCAGCAGTTTGCTAGCGGGGCAACGCACAGATACGCAGTATTTT.

The chain uses TRBV5-1 and TRBJ2-3; D is possibly TRBD1 (6 bases). CDR1 SGHRS and CDR2 YFSETQ come from the germline V gene. The CDR3 covers 15 residues. V shed 6 bases and J shed 0 bases, with 14 bases lying between them. In nucleotides, the CDR3 is TGCGCCAGCACCGAACAGGGTCGTAGCACAGATACGCAGTATTTT. Translated: CASTEQGRSTDTQYF.

This clonotype was seen a few times. The V gene is TRBV27, the J gene TRBJ2-7, with 9 bases matching TRBD1. Germline V gives CDR1 MNHEY, CDR2 SMNVEV (reference sequence). The CDR3 is 15 residues long. The J segment lost 3 bases and the V segment lost 9 bases, leaving 12 bases of the junction unmatched. CDR3 region: CASTYFGTGYYEQYF. The CDR3 bases are TGTGCCAGTACCTACTTCGGGACAGGGTACTACGAGCAGTACTTC.

The rearrangement joins TRBV6-6 to TRBJ2-7; perhaps TRBD2 as D (5 bases). The ends were cut back, 7 bases at V and 0 bases at J, with 19 bases in the middle. Germline loops: CDR1 MNHNY, CDR2 SVGAGI (reference sequence). This CDR3 has 16 amino acids. CDR3 bases: TGTGCCAGCACCCCCACGGGGATTACCTCCTCCTACGAGCAGTACGTC. Amino acids: CASTPTGITSSYEQYV.

A few counts support this clonotype. The chain combines TRBV5-1 with TRBJ2-1; 9 positions match TRBD2. There are 16 residues in the CDR3. V shed 3 bases, J shed 5 bases, and the junction held 9 bases outside the gene matches. Germline lookup yields CDR1 SGHRS and CDR2 YFSETQ. The CDR3 nucleotides read TGCGCCAGCAGCTCACTACCGGCTAGCGGGAACAATGAGCAGTTCTTC. Its translation is CASSSLPASGNNEQFF.

The chain uses TRBV5-1 and TRBJ1-1; D is unresolved. The germline CDR1 and CDR2 sequences are SGHRS and YFSETQ. V lost 0 bases and J 5 bases, leaving 8 bases between the germline ends. The CDR3 has 13 residues. DNA of the CDR3: TGCGCCAGCAGCTTGGACGACCGGACTGAAGCTTTCTTT. Encoded protein: CASSLDDRTEAFF.

The chain couples TRBV2 to TRBJ2-2; no reliable D call. V was shortened by 0 bases and J by 2 bases, with 10 bases between the two germline ends. The CDR3 has 16 residues. Per germline, CDR1 SNHLY and CDR2 FYNNEI. Written as DNA, the CDR3 is TGTGCCAGCAGTGAAGCGCCTGCAGTTAACACCGGGGAGCTGTTTTTT. As protein: CASSEAPAVNTGELFF.

The chain links TRBV5-5 to TRBJ2-4; 14 nucleotides align to TRBD2. Germline V CDR1 and CDR2: SGHKS, YYEKEE (reference sequence). V was clipped by 4 bases and J by 6 bases; unmatched bases: 6. The CDR3 length is 16 residues. The CDR3 is CASSRTSGGPLNIQYF. The CDR3 nucleotides are TGTGCCAGCAGCCGGACTAGCGGGGGGCCCTTAAACATTCAGTACTTC.

This clonotype was seen more than once but under ten times. The genes are TRBV9 and TRBJ1-2, with 8 bases lining up with TRBD1. Germline V gene sequence: CDR1 SGDLS, CDR2 YYNGEE. With 6 bases clipped from V and 10 bases from J, the junction kept 8 bases outside the gene matches. CDR3 length: 12 residues. The CDR3 loop is CASTYYRGDYTF. Written as DNA, the CDR3 is TGTGCCAGCACCTACTACAGGGGGGACTACACCTTC.

This clonotype was observed a few times. This sequence joins TRBV4-3 and TRBJ2-3, with 8 bases identical to TRBD1. Germline CDR1 is LGHNA and CDR2 is YSLEER. The V segment lost 3 bases and the J segment 6 bases; nucleotides outside the gene matches: 2. This CDR3 is built from 13 residues. CDR3 amino acids: CASSHDRGDTQYF. The CDR3 bases are TGCGCCAGCAGCCATGACAGGGGCGATACGCAGTATTTT.

This clonotype was counted only a few times. The chain is built from TRBV27 and TRBJ1-2, with D unresolved. Trimming took 0 bases from V and 5 from J, leaving 7 bases between them. Germline V lookup: CDR1 MNHEY, CDR2 SMNVEV (reference sequence). The CDR3 is made up of 13 amino acids. The CDR3 bases are TGTGCCAGCAGTTTATCGCGAGGTTATGGCTACACCTTC. Its translation is CASSLSRGYGYTF.

This clonotype was counted at least ten times. The gene calls are TRBV5-1 and TRBJ1-1; D is undetermined. The CDR3 length is 12 residues. CDR1 is SGHRS and CDR2 is YFSETQ in the germline V gene. Trimming removed 4 bases at V and 8 bases at J, with 12 bases between. This CDR3 is CASSPGGREAFF. The CDR3 DNA reads TGCGCCAGCAGCCCAGGAGGGAGGGAAGCTTTCTTT.

At least ten counts were recorded for this clonotype. One junction end disagrees with the germline gene, perhaps due to a read error. The rearrangement links TRBV5-1 to TRBJ2-2; maybe TRBD2 (5 bases). The CDR3 length is 15 residues. Germline CDR1 is SGHRS and CDR2 is YFSETQ. CDR3 DNA sequence: TGTGCCAGCAGCTTAGGAGGCTTAAACACCGGGGAGCTGTTTTTT. This translates into CASSLGGLNTGELFF.

This clonotype has a handful of counts. This chain uses TRBV10-3 with TRBJ2-7, with 10 positions matching TRBD2. The germline V gene encodes CDR1 ENHRY and CDR2 SYGVKD. After removal of 5 bases from V and 1 base from J, the junction contained 8 bases not matched to a gene. The CDR3 spans 16 residues. CDR3 sequence reads: CAISSSGTSDSYEQYV. The CDR3 coding sequence is TGTGCCATCAGTTCCTCCGGGACTAGCGATTCCTACGAGCAGTACGTC.

The rearrangement joins TRBV3-1 to TRBJ2-2; D gene unclear. CDR1 and CDR2 from the germline V gene are LGHDT and YNNKEL (reference sequence). V gave up 4 bases and J gave up 4 bases, with 16 bases separating them. This CDR3 contains 16 residues. The CDR3 sequence is CASSPQVPGVTGELFF. For the CDR3, the DNA is TGTGCCAGCAGCCCCCAAGTCCCGGGCGTCACCGGGGAGCTGTTTTTT.

The chain is built from TRBV5-1 and TRBJ2-2, with TRBD2 identical over 10 bases. Per germline, CDR1 SGHRS and CDR2 YFSETQ. The CDR3 runs to 16 residues. V lost 0 bases and J lost 5; bases outside the gene matches: 4. CDR3 in amino acids: CASSLDISGGTGELFF. DNA for the CDR3: TGCGCCAGCAGCTTGGATATTAGCGGGGGGACCGGGGAGCTGTTTTTT.

The table lists this clonotype with many counts. The V and J genes are TRBV5-1 and TRBJ1-1; a possible D gene is TRBD1 (5 bases). V was trimmed by 3 bases and J by 3 bases, leaving 12 bases between them. This CDR3 comprises 14 residues. Germline CDR1 and CDR2: SGHRS and YFSETQ. CDR3: CASSWKGSDTEAFF. CDR3 in DNA: TGCGCCAGCAGCTGGAAGGGGAGCGACACTGAAGCTTTCTTT.

This clonotype was seen more than once but under ten times. The chain links TRBV4-3 to TRBJ1-1; D gene uncertain. Germline V lookup: CDR1 LGHNA, CDR2 YSLEER. CDR3 length equals 13 residues. The V end lost 4 bases, the J end lost 5 bases, and 11 bases lay between the germline ends. CDR3 region: CASSRARGTEAFF. The CDR3 DNA reads TGCGCCAGCAGCCGAGCCAGAGGAACTGAAGCTTTCTTT.